This T cell receptor (beta chain) was captured in a study of regulatory T cells in long-lasting Graves disease. Losses at the gene ends were 4 bases for V and 2 bases for J; bases not matched to a gene: 6. CDR3 length: 14 amino acids. Germline-derived CDR1 and CDR2 are SQVTM and ANQGSEA. A few counts support this clonotype. Its antigen is unknown. As to time point: persistent/refractory GD, antithyroid drugs over 5 years with positive TRAb. Making the TCR library involved RNA that had been extracted from PBMCs. Whole-study results and caveats: What was studied was peripheral blood only, and not thyroid tissue. Favoring TRBV28, TRBJ1-2 and TRBJ2-5 was a feature seen in persistent disease.

Relying on iRepertoire HTBI primers and Arm-PCR of CDR3 regions, the team built TCR beta libraries. TCRdb redid the calling of the multiplex PCR reads with MiXCR, one entry per CDR3 protein. The sample includes roughly 500,000 distinct CDR3 sequences, 20% to 25% of them seen just once. V is TRBV29-1 and J is TRBJ2-7; 9 bases map to TRBD2. This specimen was peripheral blood mononuclear cells (PBMCs), taken when the disease was refractory, from a patient treated with antithyroid drugs. The source is a female donor with Graves disease. The CDR3 nucleotides read TGCAGCGTTGGATCAGCGGGGGGTACCTACGAGCAGTACTTC. This translates into CSVGSAGGTYEQYF.